Described below is a single TCR beta chain sequence and its context. It has no known antigen specificity. No base qualities exist here, and no much larger clone lies one base off it. This specimen belongs to a study of cytotoxic CD8 clonotypes in ibrutinib-treated CLL (dated by TCRdb to the early 2020s). Study-wide context: The cohort included roughly 15 treatment-naive and fewer than 12 relapsed/refractory patients; some 18 were IGHV unmutated. Responses were partial in some 24 patients and complete in 2; after median around 72 months follow-up, about 14 stayed in remission and about 12 progressed. Cryopreserved peripheral blood mononuclear cells were obtained before treatment, at response, and at either sustained remission or disease progression. Samples averaged approximately 260,000 productive templates and tens of thousands of productive rearrangements. Every sample from remission and from progressive disease was obtained while the patients were still on ibrutinib. Response samples were obtained after a median of 12 months of treatment, with a range of about 6 to 36 months. Of the approximately 86 people in the trial, about 25 had longitudinal samples available.

Here is what the overall study found, with its caveats: An increase in clonality was observed at ibrutinib response, with clonality remaining stable during sustained remission and falling back toward baseline at progression. Sampling times were not matched between sustained-remission and progressing patients, and lymph node repertoires were not studied. Public clonotypes were rare and either shrank or stayed stable during treatment, and the rise in clonality at ibrutinib response reflected expansion of private clonotypes. At baseline, clonality was higher than in age-matched healthy donors and showed a strong correlation with circulating CD8+ T-cell counts.

For TCR beta library preparation, roughly 2.2 micrograms of genomic DNA were isolated from cryopreserved PBMCs. Longitudinal blood samples from CLL patients on ibrutinib monotherapy underwent high-throughput TCR beta sequencing. The patients took part in an open-label, single-center phase 2 trial of ibrutinib monotherapy. The goal of deep resolution MiSeq sequencing was a depth between 1 in 1 million and 1 in 200,000 T cells, and coverage averaged 10x per clonotype. The immunoSEQ hsTCRB Kit was used to generate the TCR beta libraries. As for the original processing: Data were analyzed with ImmunoSEQ Data Assistant and ImmunoSEQ Analyzer, with V, D and J genes assigned per IMGT definitions. Clonality, which ranges from 0 to 1, was calculated as one minus the normalized Shannon entropy of productive rearrangement frequencies. Only overrepresented clonotypes making up at least 0.05% of each patient's repertoire were included in the public clonotype analysis. Some 14 age-matched healthy donor repertoires from immuneACCESS served as clonality controls. TCRdb took this table from immuneACCESS and kept in-frame rearrangements with V and J called. Such tables lack part of the clones; where checked against another copy, unresolved V genes explain under half of the gap, and the rest is unexplained. V and J calls and clone size are copied from that table; D and trimming were computed from the DNA. This sample is represented by roughly 330,000 clones; roughly two thirds of them were singletons. Around 6.5% of the sample lies in the top ten.

The material sequenced was PBMCs, taken after 36 months of ibrutinib treatment. The receptor comes from a human donor with chronic lymphocytic leukemia.

The CDR3 corresponds to CASSLAGGAGSYEQYF. Here is the DNA: TGTGCCAGCAGCTTAGCGGGTGGAGCGGGGTCCTACGAGCAGTACTTC. This chain joins TRBV7-6 to TRBJ2-7, and TRBD2 matches 7 of the central bases. Spanning cysteine to phenylalanine, the CDR3 consists of 16 amino acids. The retained sequence is limited to the CDR3, 48 bases, with the frame set at the first base. Per the germline V gene, SGHVS is the CDR1 and FNYEAQ is the CDR2. After removal of 0 bases from V and 1 base from J, the junction retains 6 bases not matched to a gene.